This T cell receptor (beta chain) derives from a study of T cells in Graves' hyperthyroidism and ophthalmopathy. Germline CDR1 is SGHTA and CDR2 is FQGNSA. CDR3 length: 14 residues. Trimming took off 0 bases at V and 5 bases at J, with 9 bases between the two ends. Using RNA transcripts as the source, TCR beta CDR3 regions were amplified. First-round RT-PCR of the TCR CDR3 relied on the HTBI primer set. TCRdb reprocessed the multiplex PCR reads with MiXCR, giving one entry per CDR3 protein. The repertoire holds about 300,000 distinct CDR3 sequences, with around a sixth as singletons. Hyperthyroidism patients were newly diagnosed, had disease duration under 2 months, and were aged 18 to 65 years. Uncontrolled infection, other autoimmune disease, pregnancy or lactation led to exclusion.

This chain connects TRBV7-2 to TRBJ2-3; D is undetermined. This clonotype was sampled from a man aged 30 to 39 with Graves' hyperthyroidism. Material: blood. DNA of the CDR3: TGTGCCAGCAGCTTAGCGTTTCGGGTAGATACGCAGTATTTT. This encodes CASSLAFRVDTQYF.